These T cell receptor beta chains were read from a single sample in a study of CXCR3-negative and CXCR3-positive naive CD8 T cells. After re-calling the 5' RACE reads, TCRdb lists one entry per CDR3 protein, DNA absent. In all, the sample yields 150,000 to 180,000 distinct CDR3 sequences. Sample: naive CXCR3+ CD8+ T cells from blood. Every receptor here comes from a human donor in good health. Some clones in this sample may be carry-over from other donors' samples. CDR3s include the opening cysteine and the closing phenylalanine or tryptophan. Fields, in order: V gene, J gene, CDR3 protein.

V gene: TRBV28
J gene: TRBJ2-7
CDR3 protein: CASRRRVEQYF

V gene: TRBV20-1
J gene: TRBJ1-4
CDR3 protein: CSARWRDRGVGLFF

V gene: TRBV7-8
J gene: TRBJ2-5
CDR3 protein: CASSLYDSGGSKETQYF

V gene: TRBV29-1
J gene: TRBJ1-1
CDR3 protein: CSARGLNTEAFF

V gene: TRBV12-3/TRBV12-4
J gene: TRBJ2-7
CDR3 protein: CASSVPTGSAYEQYF

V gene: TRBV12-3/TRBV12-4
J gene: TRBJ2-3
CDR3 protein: CASSLANHGTQYF

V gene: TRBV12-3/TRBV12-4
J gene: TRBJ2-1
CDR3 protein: CASTLGGLVGNEQFF

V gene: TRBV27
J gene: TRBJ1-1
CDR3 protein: CASSYGLGQGNTEAFF

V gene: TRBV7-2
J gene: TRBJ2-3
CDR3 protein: CASSLSGGTDTQYF

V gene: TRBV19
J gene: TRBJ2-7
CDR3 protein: CASSPPRTGESEQYF

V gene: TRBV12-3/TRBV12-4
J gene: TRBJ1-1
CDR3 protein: CASSPRGHEAFF

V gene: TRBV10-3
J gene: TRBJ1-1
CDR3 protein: CAISEAGNTEAFF

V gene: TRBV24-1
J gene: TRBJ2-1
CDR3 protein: CATESGIYEQFF

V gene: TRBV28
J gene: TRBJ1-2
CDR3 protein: CASRPLWDGYTF

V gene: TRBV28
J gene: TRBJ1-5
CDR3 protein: CASSNWDSQPQHF

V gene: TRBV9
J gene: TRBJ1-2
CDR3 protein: CASSVESGANGYTF

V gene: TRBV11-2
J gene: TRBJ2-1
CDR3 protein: CASSLDASKFF

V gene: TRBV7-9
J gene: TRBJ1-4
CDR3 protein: CASRIGLNEKLFF

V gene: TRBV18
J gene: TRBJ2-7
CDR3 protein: CASSGGTGGAVYEQYF

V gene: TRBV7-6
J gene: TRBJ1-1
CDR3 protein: CASSSGSEAFF

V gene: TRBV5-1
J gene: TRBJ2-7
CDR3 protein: CASSETGDEQYF

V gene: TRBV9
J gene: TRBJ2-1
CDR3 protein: CASSPEAGLAGGPPYNEQFF

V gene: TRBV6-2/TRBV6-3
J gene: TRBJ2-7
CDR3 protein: CASRPWDRPYEQYF

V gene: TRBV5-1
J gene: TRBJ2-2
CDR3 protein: CASSLEGIGELFF

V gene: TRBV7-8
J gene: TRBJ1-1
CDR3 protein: CASTPRGNTEAFF

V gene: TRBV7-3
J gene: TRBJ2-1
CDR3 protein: CASNNGGTDEQFF

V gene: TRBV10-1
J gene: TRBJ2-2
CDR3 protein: CASSEDDDTGELFF

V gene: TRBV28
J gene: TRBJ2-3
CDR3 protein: CASCATVVAGRTDTQYF

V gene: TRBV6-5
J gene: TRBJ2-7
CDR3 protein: CATGGSSYEQYF

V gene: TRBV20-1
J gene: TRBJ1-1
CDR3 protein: CSARERIMGTEAFF

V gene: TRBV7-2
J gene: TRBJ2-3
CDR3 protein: CASSLSLAGRTDTQYF

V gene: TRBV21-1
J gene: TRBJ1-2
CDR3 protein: CASSKRHAVQGLNYGYTF

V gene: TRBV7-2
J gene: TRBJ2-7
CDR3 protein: CASRPVSSSYEQYF

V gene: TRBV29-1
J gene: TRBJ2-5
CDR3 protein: CSVVLAGASETQYF

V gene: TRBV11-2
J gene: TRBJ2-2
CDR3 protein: CASSLGFTSGGTGELFF

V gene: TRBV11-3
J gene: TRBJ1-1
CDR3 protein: CASSARNTEAFF

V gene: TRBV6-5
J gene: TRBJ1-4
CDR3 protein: CASSEGNQPEKLFF

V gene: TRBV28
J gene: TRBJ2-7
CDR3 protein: CASSSGQDYYEQYF

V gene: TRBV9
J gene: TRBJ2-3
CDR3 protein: CASSADGFLDTQYF

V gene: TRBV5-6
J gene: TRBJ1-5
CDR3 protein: CASSLVDEGNQPQHF

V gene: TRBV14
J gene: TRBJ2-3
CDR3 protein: CASSPRRVDTQYF

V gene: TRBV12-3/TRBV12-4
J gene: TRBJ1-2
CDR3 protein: CASSFRENHGYTF

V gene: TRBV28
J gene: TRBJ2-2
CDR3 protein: CASSLYSGELFF

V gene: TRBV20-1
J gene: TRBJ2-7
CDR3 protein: CSARDFKAGDIYEQYF

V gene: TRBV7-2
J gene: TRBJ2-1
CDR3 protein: CASSPLGSGGADEQFF

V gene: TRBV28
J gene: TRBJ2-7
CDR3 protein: CASSNALAGSYEQYF

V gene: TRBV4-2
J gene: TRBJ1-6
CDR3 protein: CASSHNLPVGTDNSPLHF